The clone carrying this T cell receptor beta chain was observed many times. Its antigen is currently unknown. This CDR3 spans 15 amino acids. Germline values: CDR1 MNHEY, CDR2 SVGEGT. V was shortened by 10 bases and J by 2 bases, with 18 bases between the two germline ends. These data originate in a study of T cells after yellow fever vaccination. TCRdb reanalysed the 5' RACE reads using MiXCR and keeps one entry per CDR3 protein. The sample holds about 340,000 distinct CDR3 sequences; around 4.1% are singletons and the top ten take approximately 24%. Study findings and constraints: The secondary response was weaker but peaked faster, day 5 versus 15. Detected again after the booster were most primary-vaccination clones, at 96% CD4 and approximately 90% CD8.

The rearrangement links TRBV6-2 or TRBV6-3 to TRBJ1-5; tentatively, D is TRBD1 (6 bases). This TCR was recovered from a man between 18 and 29 years old who received the YFV17D yellow fever vaccine. Sequencing used PBMCs, obtained 5 days after the yellow fever booster vaccination. The CDR3: CAISGQPGRNQPQHF. CDR3 sequence (DNA): TGTGCCATCTCCGGACAGCCCGGACGCAATCAGCCCCAGCATTTT.